This paragraph covers one TCR beta chain sequence. The antigen is not known. The source of the sample is a study of T cell responses to AZD1222 COVID-19 vaccine. Study-wide findings and caveats: Two doses of AZD1222 preceded a rise in Spike-specific TCR breadth and depth. Clonal diversity was possibly underestimated; the donors were predominantly white British and more often female. The repertoires were collected only after the peak T cell response.

The protocol was immunoSEQ multiplex PCR, while the TCRdb copy is restricted to in-frame clones and leaves out a portion. The data contain 130,000 to 150,000 clones, around nine tenths of them singletons. This specimen was peripheral blood, taken on day 0 of MenACWY control vaccination. The clonotype was recovered from an adult in good health.

CDR3: CASSFGTSGRVLHEQFF. In DNA, the CDR3 is TGTGCCAGCAGTTTCGGGACTAGCGGGAGGGTACTACATGAGCAGTTCTTC. The chain has TRBV27 and TRBJ2-1, with 16 bases identical to TRBD2. The V gene end was trimmed by 3 bases and the J gene end by 8 bases; junction bases not matched to a gene: 7. Germline values: CDR1 MNHEY, CDR2 SMNVEV (reference sequence). This CDR3 has 17 amino acids.